This TCR beta chain was retrieved from a study of post-analysis software for immune sequencing data. Study context: Some patients lacked subtype; others had relapsing-remitting, secondary progressive or progressive-relapsing disease.

V was pared by 2 bases and J by 0 bases, with 5 bases between. Per germline, CDR1 LNHDA and CDR2 SQIVND (reference sequence). The CDR3 is made up of 15 amino acids. Carried by the TCR beta cDNA libraries were unique molecular identifiers. Input populations of about 0.95 to 10 million T cells gave rise to approximately 480,000 cDNA molecules. TCRdb ran MiXCR on the PCR reads and lists one entry per CDR3 protein. The top ten clones hold approximately 3% of a sample with roughly 200,000 distinct CDR3 sequences, 29% of them seen once. Study observations and caveats: With F measure, samples from one preparation batch clustered together strongly. The study found significantly lower normalized Chao1 diversity in multiple sclerosis patients than in controls. In patients, TRBV5-6, TRBV5-1 and TRBV20-1 belonged to roughly 5 TRBV segments found more frequently than in controls.

This clonotype was recorded a few times. Its matching antigen is unknown. Sequenced material: blood. The chain carries TRBV19 and TRBJ2-6; D gene ambiguous. The receptor's source is a girl under 18 with multiple sclerosis. This CDR3 is CASSIISSGANVLTF. CDR3 DNA sequence: TGTGCCAGTAGTATAATTAGCTCTGGGGCCAACGTCCTGACTTTC. Using reference TRBV19 and TRBJ2-6 for the parts outside the CDR3, the full variable domain is DGGITQSPKYLFRKEGQNVTLSCEQNLNHDAMYWYRQDPGQGLRLIYYSQIVNDFQKGDIAEGYSVSREKKESFPLTVTSAQKNPTAFYLCASSIISSGANVLTFGAGSRLTVL.